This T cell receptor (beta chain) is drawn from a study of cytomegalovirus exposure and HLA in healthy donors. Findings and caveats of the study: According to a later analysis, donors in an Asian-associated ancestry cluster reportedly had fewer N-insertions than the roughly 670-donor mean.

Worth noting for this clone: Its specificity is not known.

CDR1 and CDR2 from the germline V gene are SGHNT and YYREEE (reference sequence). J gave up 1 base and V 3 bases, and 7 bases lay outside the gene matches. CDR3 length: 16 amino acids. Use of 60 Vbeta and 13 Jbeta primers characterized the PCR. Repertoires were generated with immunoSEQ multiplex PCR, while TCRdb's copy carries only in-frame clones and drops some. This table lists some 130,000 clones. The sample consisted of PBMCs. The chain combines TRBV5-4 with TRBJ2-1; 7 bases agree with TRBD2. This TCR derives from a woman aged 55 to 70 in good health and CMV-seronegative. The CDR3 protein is CASSSRLAGSYNEQFF. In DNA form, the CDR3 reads TGTGCCAGCAGCTCCAGACTAGCAGGGTCCTACAATGAGCAGTTCTTC.